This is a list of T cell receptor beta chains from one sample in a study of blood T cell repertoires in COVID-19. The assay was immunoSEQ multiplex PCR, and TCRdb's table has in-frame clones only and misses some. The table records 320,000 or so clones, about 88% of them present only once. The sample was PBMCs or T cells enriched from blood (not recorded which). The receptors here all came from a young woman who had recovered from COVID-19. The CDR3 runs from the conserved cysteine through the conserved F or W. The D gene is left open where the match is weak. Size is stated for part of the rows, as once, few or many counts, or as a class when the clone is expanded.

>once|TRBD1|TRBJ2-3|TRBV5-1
TGCGCCAGCAGCCATACAGGGGCAGGGACAGATACGCAGTATTTT
CASSHTGAGTDTQYF
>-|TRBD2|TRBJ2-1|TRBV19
TGTGCCAGTAGTATCGCCCGGCTAGCGGGGGGGCCTGGCAATGAGCAGTTCTTC
CASSIARLAGGPGNEQFF
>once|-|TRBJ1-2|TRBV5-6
TGTGCCAGCAGCTTGGGTCCGACAGGACGAAGGGGTGGCTACACCTTC
CASSLGPTGRRGGYTF
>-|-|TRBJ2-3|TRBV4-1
TGCGCCAGCAGCCAAGGAGTAGCGGCGATTAGCACAGATACGCAGTATTTT
CASSQGVAAISTDTQYF
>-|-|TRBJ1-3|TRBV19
TGTGCCAGTAGTCCCACAGGGGGAAACACCATATATTTT
CASSPTGGNTIYF
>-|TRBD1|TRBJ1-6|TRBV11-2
TGTGCCAGCAGCCCACTGACAGGGATGAATTCACCCCTCCACTTT
CASSPLTGMNSPLHF
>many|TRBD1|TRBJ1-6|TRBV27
TGTGCCAGCAGTTCCCTCATTTTCTTCGGACAGGGAAAGACCTCACCCCTCCACTTT
CASSSLIFFGQGKTSPLHF
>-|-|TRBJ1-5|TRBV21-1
TGTGCCAGCAGGGGGGGGACAAGCAATCAGCCCCAGCATTTT
CASRGGTSNQPQHF
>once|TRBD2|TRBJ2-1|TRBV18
TGTGCCAGCTCACCGACCACCGGGAGCGGGGGGACCTTCTACAATGAGCAGTTCTTC
CASSPTTGSGGTFYNEQFF
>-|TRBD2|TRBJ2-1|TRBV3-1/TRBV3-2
TGTGCCAGCAGCCAAGGCCGGGGGGGCCCGTACAATGAGCAGTTCTTC
CASSQGRGGPYNEQFF
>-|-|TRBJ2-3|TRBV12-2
TGTGCAAGTCGCTCCCCCCAACCAGCGGGGAGCACAGATACGCAGTATTTT
CASRSPQPAGSTDTQYF
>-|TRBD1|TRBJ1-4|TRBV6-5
TGTGCCACACGGACAGGGAGAGAAAAACTGTTTTTT
CATRTGREKLFF
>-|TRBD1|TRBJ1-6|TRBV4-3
TGCGCCAGCAGCCCCGGGCAGGGGGATAATTCACCCCTCCACTTT
CASSPGQGDNSPLHF
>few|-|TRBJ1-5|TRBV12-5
TGTGCTAGTGGTTTGACCCAGTCCGGGGGGAATCAGCCCCAGCATTTT
CASGLTQSGGNQPQHF
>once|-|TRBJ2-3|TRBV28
TGTGCCAGCAGTCACCCGACAGGCGGTAAAGAGGCAGATACGCAGTATTTT
CASSHPTGGKEADTQYF
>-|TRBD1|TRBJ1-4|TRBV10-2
TGCGCCAGCAGACAGGGGGGTGAGGAAAAACTGTTTTTT
CASRQGGEEKLFF